The 22 T cell receptor beta chains given below trace back to one sample, sequenced in a study of blood T cell repertoires in COVID-19. Generated by immunoSEQ multiplex PCR, the TCRdb table keeps only in-frame clones and is missing some. The sample has some 130,000 clones; around three quarters are singletons. Sequencing input: peripheral blood. These receptors originate from a man older than 75 with acute or convalescent COVID-19.

The chain recombines TRBV6-5 with TRBJ1-5, with TRBD1 as a possible D gene (6 bases). Germline V gene lookup returns CDR1 MNHEY and CDR2 SVGAGI. Trimming took 8 bases from V and 9 from J, leaving 20 bases between them. The CDR3 length is 14 residues. The CDR3 sequence: CASAEGGGYRPQHF. In nucleotides, the CDR3 is TGTGCCAGCGCAGAAGGGGGGGGGTATCGGCCCCAGCATTTT.

CDR3 coding DNA: TGTGCCTGGAACTCCGCCGCGGTCACCCTCCACTTT. Residues: CAWNSAAVTLHF. The gene calls are TRBV30 and TRBJ1-6; D remains unclear. Germline V CDR1 and CDR2: GTSNPN, SVGIG (reference sequence). The CDR3 covers 12 residues. V gave up 4 bases and J gave up 14 bases, with 15 bases separating them.

The chain is built from TRBV30 and TRBJ1-2; the match to TRBD1 covers 7 bases. Germline assignment: CDR1 GTSNPN and CDR2 SVGIG (reference sequence). V gave up 3 bases and J gave up 4 bases; unmatched junction bases: 11. There are 15 residues in the CDR3. CDR3 bases: TGTGCCTGGAGCCCGGGACAGTTGAAGGTCTATGGCTACACCTTC. Its protein is CAWSPGQLKVYGYTF. The whole variable domain, remainder taken from reference TRBV30 and TRBJ1-2, is SQTIHQWPATLVQPVGSPLSLECTVEGTSNPNLYWYRQAAGRGLQLLFYSVGIGQISSEVPQNLSASRPQDRQFILSSKKLLLSDSGFYLCAWSPGQLKVYGYTFGSGTRLTVV.

This chain links TRBV7-2 with TRBJ2-1; 8 positions match TRBD1. Per germline, CDR1 SGHTA and CDR2 FQGNSA. The CDR3 has 14 residues. The V and J ends lost 0 bases and 7 bases, in that order; junction bases with no gene match: 2. The CDR3 spells CASSLARGQNEQFF. The CDR3 nucleotides read TGTGCCAGCAGCTTAGCCAGGGGGCAGAATGAGCAGTTCTTC. Variable domain in full (rest from reference TRBV7-2 and TRBJ2-1): GAGVSQSPSNKVTEKGKDVELRCDPISGHTALYWYRQSLGQGLEFLIYFQGNSAPDKSGLPSDRFSAERTGGSVSTLTIQRTQQEDSAVYLCASSLARGQNEQFFGPGTRLTVL.

The rearrangement links TRBV7-8 to TRBJ2-2, with D possibly being TRBD2 (6 bases). This CDR3 comprises 16 residues. Trimming removed 2 bases from V and 1 base from J, with 11 bases in between. Germline values: CDR1 SGHVS, CDR2 FQNEAQ. CDR3 protein: CASSLLAGRNTGELFF. As DNA, the CDR3 is TGTGCCAGCAGCTTATTGGCGGGGAGGAACACCGGGGAGCTGTTTTTT.

In this sample, this clone turned up many times. This sequence joins TRBV29-1 and TRBJ1-5; TRBD1 aligns across 7 bases. The V segment lost 5 bases and the J segment 2 bases; nucleotides outside the gene matches: 3. Germline V gene sequence: CDR1 SQVTM, CDR2 ANQGSEA. The CDR3 runs to 13 residues. CDR3: CSVSDRGNQPQHF. CDR3 DNA sequence: TGCAGCGTTTCTGACAGGGGCAATCAGCCCCAGCATTTT.

V is TRBV5-1 and J is TRBJ2-7, with D maybe TRBD1 (5 bases). V was trimmed by 0 bases and J by 1 base, leaving 8 bases between them. The length of the CDR3 is 14 residues. Germline V lookup: CDR1 SGHRS, CDR2 YFSETQ. CDR3 coding DNA: TGCGCCAGCAGCTTGGAAGGACAATCCTACGAGCAGTACTTC. Translating it yields CASSLEGQSYEQYF.

The chain combines TRBV4-3 with TRBJ1-4; D ambiguous. Trimming removed 0 bases at V and 6 bases at J, with 14 bases between. CDR1 and CDR2 (germline): LGHNA, YSLEER. This CDR3 comprises 16 residues. The CDR3 nucleotides read TGCGCCAGCAGCCAAGATCTCGCGAGTTTCGATGAAAAACTGTTTTTT. This codes for CASSQDLASFDEKLFF.

The gene calls are TRBV7-6 and TRBJ1-1; tentative D call: TRBD1 (6 bases). In germline, CDR1 is SGHVS, CDR2 FNYEAQ. CDR3 size: 15 residues. V lost 1 base, J lost 3 bases, and 12 bases lay in between. CDR3 nucleotides: TGTGCCAGCAGCTTAGTGGGCAGGGGTGACACTGAAGCTTTCTTT. It specifies CASSLVGRGDTEAFF.

The chain combines TRBV10-3 with TRBJ2-7; 7 bases are shared with TRBD1. After removal of 0 bases from V and 9 bases from J, the junction contained 17 bases not matched to a gene. CDR3 length equals 17 residues. The germline V gene encodes CDR1 ENHRY and CDR2 SYGVKD. This CDR3 reads CAISESILPRGTSGQYF. The CDR3 coding sequence is TGTGCCATCAGTGAGTCGATCCTCCCCAGGGGGACCAGCGGGCAGTACTTC.

This clone was counted a few times. The rearrangement joins TRBV6-5 to TRBJ1-2; TRBD1 matches 7 bases. In germline, CDR1 is MNHEY, CDR2 SVGAGI. The CDR3 has 12 amino acids. Trimming cost V 5 bases and J 7 bases; bases outside gene matches: 4. DNA for the CDR3: TGTGCCAGCAGTCCGACAGGGACTGGCTACACCTTC. Translated, it gives CASSPTGTGYTF.

This clone was found once. Here the CDR3 reads CASSDGSTDTQYF. CDR3 sequence (DNA): TGTGCCAGCAGTGACGGCAGCACAGATACGCAGTATTTT. The chain combines TRBV6-4 with TRBJ2-3, with D unresolved. This CDR3 comprises 13 residues. Trimming stripped 2 bases from V and 0 bases from J, with 3 bases between. Per the germline V gene, CDR1 is MRHNA and CDR2 is SNTAGT.

The gene calls are TRBV6-5 and TRBJ1-2; no definite D call. Deletions cut 6 bases from V and 4 bases from J, with 9 bases between. Germline V gene lookup returns CDR1 MNHEY and CDR2 SVGAGI. The CDR3 has 12 residues. CDR3 sequence: CASSMEGYGYTF. CDR3 nucleotides: TGTGCCAGCAGCATGGAGGGCTATGGCTACACCTTC.

This clone was observed a single time. The V and J genes are TRBV30 and TRBJ2-1, with TRBD2 matching over 12 bases. Per germline, CDR1 GTSNPN and CDR2 SVGIG (reference sequence). The V gene end was trimmed by 1 base and the J gene end by 7 bases; junction bases not matched to a gene: 5. The CDR3 runs to 15 residues. As DNA, the CDR3 is TGTGCCTGGAGTGCCGGACTAGCGGGGTTGAATGAGCAGTTCTTC. As protein: CAWSAGLAGLNEQFF. Variable domain in full (rest from reference TRBV30 and TRBJ2-1): SQTIHQWPATLVQPVGSPLSLECTVEGTSNPNLYWYRQAAGRGLQLLFYSVGIGQISSEVPQNLSASRPQDRQFILSSKKLLLSDSGFYLCAWSAGLAGLNEQFFGPGTRLTVL.

The chain links TRBV6-6 to TRBJ2-3; D is undetermined. Germline assignment: CDR1 MNHNY and CDR2 SVGAGI (reference sequence). This CDR3 has 13 residues. V was pared by 5 bases and J by 4 bases, with 10 bases between. The CDR3 region is CASSRNRADTQYF. CDR3 DNA: TGTGCCAGCAGTCGTAATCGGGCAGATACGCAGTATTTT.

The gene calls are TRBV19 and TRBJ1-4, with D unresolved. V lost 7 bases and J 4 bases, leaving 13 bases between the germline ends. This CDR3 comprises 14 residues. Germline V lookup: CDR1 LNHDA, CDR2 SQIVND (reference sequence). CDR3 amino acids: CASKSGLINEKLFF. The CDR3 region has the DNA TGTGCCAGTAAGTCTGGCCTGATTAATGAAAAACTGTTTTTT.

The count of this clone is one. The gene calls are TRBV7-9 and TRBJ2-7, with D perhaps matching TRBD2 (5 bases). V dropped 4 bases and J dropped 0 bases, with 10 bases sitting between them. Germline V gives CDR1 SEHNR, CDR2 FQNEAQ (reference sequence). The CDR3 spans 14 residues. The CDR3 DNA reads as TGTGCCAGCAGCTCATTCGGGGTCTCCTACGAGCAGTACTTC. Its protein is CASSSFGVSYEQYF.

This clone was counted between two and nine times. The sample contains more than one DNA sequence encoding this CDR3. The V gene is TRBV7-2, the J gene TRBJ1-5; 10 bases match TRBD1. The CDR3 is 16 residues long. With 1 base clipped from V and 3 bases from J, the junction kept 3 bases outside the gene matches. From germline, CDR1 is SGHTA and CDR2 FQGNSA. The CDR3 nucleotides are TGTGCCAGCAGCTTAGTCGGGACAGGGGTCAATCAGCCCCAGCATTTT. Protein sequence: CASSLVGTGVNQPQHF.

This clone has a handful of counts. V is TRBV4-1 and J is TRBJ2-7; a possible D gene is TRBD1 (6 bases). The CDR3 runs to 13 residues. Germline CDR1 and CDR2: MGHRA and YSYEKL. Trimming removed 5 bases from V and 0 bases from J, with 8 bases in between. The CDR3 sequence is CASSDRISYEQYF. CDR3 DNA sequence: TGCGCCAGCAGCGACAGGATCTCCTACGAGCAGTACTTC.

The J gene is TRBJ2-2, the V gene TRBV28; D ambiguous. This CDR3 is 15 amino acids long. Germline V gene lookup returns CDR1 MDHEN and CDR2 SYDVKM. V dropped 6 bases and J dropped 5 bases, with 16 bases sitting between them. Written as DNA, the CDR3 is TGTGCCAGCAGCCCCGGCGGATCCCTAACCGGGGAGCTGTTTTTT. It encodes CASSPGGSLTGELFF.

This sequence joins TRBV18 and TRBJ2-2; TRBD2 aligns across 11 bases. Germline V lookup: CDR1 KGHSH, CDR2 LQKENI. The CDR3 has 16 amino acids. The V and J ends lost 3 bases and 4 bases, in that order; junction bases with no gene match: 4. The CDR3, as DNA: TGTGCCAGCTCACCCCTAGCGGGGGGCACCACCGGGGAGCTGTTTTTT. It codes for CASSPLAGGTTGELFF.

This clone turned up a few times. The rearrangement joins TRBV7-9 to TRBJ2-3; 8 bases are shared with TRBD2. Germline CDR1 reads SEHNR; CDR2 reads FQNEAQ (reference sequence). The J segment lost 3 bases and the V segment lost 5 bases, leaving 7 bases of the junction unmatched. The CDR3 contains 15 residues. In nucleotides, the CDR3 is TGTGCCAGCAGCGTATCTAGCGGGCAAACAGATACGCAGTATTTT. Protein sequence: CASSVSSGQTDTQYF.